The rows below give T cell receptor beta chains drawn from one sample of a study of blood T cell repertoires in COVID-19. This table comes from immunoSEQ multiplex PCR, and its TCRdb copy is limited to in-frame clones, with some not included. The data show roughly 120,000 clones, around three quarters seen once. Sequencing used peripheral blood. The receptor set was obtained from a man between 65 and 85 years old with acute or convalescent COVID-19. Each CDR3 is given with its conserved first and last residue. D genes are given only for firm matches. Expanded clones get a size class; other rows say once, few or many, or leave the size out.

TRBJ2-3 NA TRBV19 TRBD2 CASSRAGRADTQYF TGTGCCAGTAGTCGAGCGGGACGGGCAGATACGCAGTATTTT
TRBJ2-1 NA TRBV30 TRBD2 CAWRGRDPGVGQVLNEQFF TGTGCCTGGAGAGGGAGGGACCCCGGCGTGGGGCAGGTCCTCAATGAGCAGTTCTTC
TRBJ2-1 NA TRBV2 NA CATTRGAGNYNEQFF TGTGCCACAACTCGGGGGGCGGGTAATTACAATGAGCAGTTCTTC
TRBJ2-2 NA TRBV7-2 NA CASSPGTGYTGELFF TGTGCCAGCAGCCCGGGGACTGGGTACACCGGGGAGCTGTTTTTT
TRBJ1-6 NA TRBV2 TRBD1 CASSARDRANSPLHF TGTGCCAGCAGTGCCAGGGACAGGGCTAATTCACCCCTCCACTTT
TRBJ2-1 NA TRBV5-1 NA CASRIRVDNEQFF TGCGCCAGCAGGATCAGGGTAGACAATGAGCAGTTCTTC
TRBJ1-1 NA TRBV30 NA CAWSVLGQANSEAFF TGTGCCTGGAGTGTACTGGGGCAGGCAAACTCTGAAGCTTTCTTT
TRBJ2-3 NA TRBV9 TRBD2 CASSVGWSGGDTQYF TGTGCCAGCAGCGTAGGGTGGTCGGGAGGAGATACGCAGTATTTT
TRBJ1-5 NA TRBV3-1/TRBV3-2 NA CASSQGGGRSNQPQHF TGTGCCAGCAGCCAAGGGGGGGGTCGTAGCAATCAGCCCCAGCATTTT
TRBJ1-2 NA TRBV5-4 NA CASSLAPGSVGYTF TGTGCCAGCAGCTTGGCTCCGGGTTCTGTGGGCTACACCTTC
TRBJ1-3 NA TRBV28 NA CASNVGGNTIYF TGTGCCAGCAACGTGGGGGGGAACACCATATATTTT
TRBJ2-5 NA TRBV7-9 TRBD2 CASSSQGGDGETQYF TGTGCCAGCAGCTCCCAGGGAGGGGATGGGGAGACCCAGTACTTC
TRBJ2-3 NA TRBV30 NA CAWSRNAQPTDTQYF TGTGCCTGGAGTCGCAACGCACAGCCAACAGATACGCAGTATTTT
TRBJ2-6 once TRBV19 NA CASLSGANVLTF TGTGCCAGTCTCTCTGGGGCCAACGTCCTGACTTTC
TRBJ1-1 NA TRBV5-1 TRBD1 CASIRTGGSEAEAFF TGCGCCAGCATCCGCACAGGGGGCTCCGAAGCTGAAGCTTTCTTT
TRBJ2-3 NA TRBV6-4 TRBD2 CASSRTSGGAIDTQYF TGTGCCAGCAGTCGGACTAGCGGGGGGGCCATTGATACGCAGTATTTT
TRBJ2-6 NA TRBV5-1 NA CASEGGGAGANVLTF TGCGCCAGCGAAGGAGGGGGGGCTGGGGCCAACGTCCTGACTTTC
TRBJ2-5 NA TRBV6-6 NA CASSPGQGETQYF TGTGCCAGCAGTCCTGGACAAGGAGAGACCCAGTACTTC
TRBJ1-2 NA TRBV19 TRBD1 CASSMDGAGGNYGYTF TGTGCCAGTAGTATGGATGGAGCAGGGGGAAACTATGGCTACACCTTC
TRBJ2-1 NA TRBV27 NA CASSLDRSYNEQFF TGTGCCAGCAGTTTGGACAGAAGCTACAATGAGCAGTTCTTC
TRBJ2-1 NA TRBV2 NA CASSERLALNEQFF TGTGCCAGCAGTGAAAGACTTGCGCTCAATGAGCAGTTCTTC
TRBJ1-3 NA TRBV4-3 NA CASSQEGQLSGNTIYF TGCGCCAGCAGCCAAGAAGGACAGTTATCTGGAAACACCATATATTTT
TRBJ2-2 NA TRBV6-5 TRBD1 CASRRQGATPGELFF TGTGCCAGCAGACGACAGGGGGCCACCCCCGGGGAGCTGTTTTTT
TRBJ1-2 NA TRBV4-2 NA CASSQEQGLYGYTF TGTGCCAGCAGCCAAGAACAGGGCCTCTATGGCTACACCTTC
TRBJ1-2 NA TRBV5-4 TRBD1 CASSQKTGVNYGYTF TGTGCCAGCAGCCAAAAAACAGGGGTTAACTATGGCTACACCTTC
TRBJ1-5 NA TRBV7-9 NA CASSLAGGVEQPQHF TGTGCCAGCAGCTTAGCGGGGGGGGTAGAACAGCCCCAGCATTTT
TRBJ2-7 NA TRBV9 TRBD1 CASSAQQGGQYEQYF TGTGCCAGCAGCGCTCAACAGGGGGGACAATACGAGCAGTACTTC
TRBJ2-1 NA TRBV5-1 TRBD2 CASWTSSYNEQFF TGCGCCAGTTGGACTAGCTCCTACAATGAGCAGTTCTTC
TRBJ1-3 once TRBV18 NA CASSSNPGGGSGNTIYF TGTGCCAGCTCATCAAACCCGGGCGGGGGCTCTGGAAACACCATATATTTT
TRBJ1-2 NA TRBV4-3 NA CASSQGWAVSYGYTF TGCGCCAGCAGCCAAGGATGGGCAGTTAGCTATGGCTACACCTTC
TRBJ2-3 NA TRBV4-2 TRBD2 CASSQDEGLAGGPADTQYF TGTGCCAGCAGCCAAGATGAGGGACTAGCGGGAGGGCCGGCGGATACGCAGTATTTT
TRBJ1-5 NA TRBV28 NA CASSPGGGHQPQHF TGTGCCAGCAGTCCCGGCGGGGGTCATCAGCCCCAGCATTTT
TRBJ1-2 NA TRBV2 NA CASTATRVLGYGYTF TGTGCCAGCACTGCTACCAGGGTTTTGGGCTATGGCTACACCTTC
TRBJ2-7 NA TRBV15 NA CATSRVIGQGGSYEQYF TGTGCCACCAGCAGAGTTATCGGGCAAGGAGGTTCCTACGAGCAGTACTTC
TRBJ2-1 NA TRBV9 NA CASSVLANSYNEQFF TGTGCCAGCAGCGTACTAGCGAACTCCTACAATGAGCAGTTCTTC
TRBJ2-1 NA TRBV29-1 TRBD2 CSVERSGSWIYNEQFF TGCAGCGTTGAACGCAGCGGGAGCTGGATATACAATGAGCAGTTCTTC
TRBJ1-6 NA TRBV7-9 NA CASSLTSGINSPLHF TGTGCCAGCAGCTTAACTTCCGGTATCAATTCACCCCTCCACTTT
TRBJ2-1 NA TRBV5-8 NA CASNRILDEQFF TGTGCCAGCAACAGAATTTTGGATGAGCAGTTCTTC
TRBJ2-7 NA TRBV29-1 NA CSAQRDSGEQYF TGCAGCGCTCAACGGGACTCCGGAGAGCAGTACTTC
TRBJ1-1 NA TRBV13 NA CASRVSPGMNTEAFF TGTGCCAGCAGAGTCAGCCCGGGAATGAACACTGAAGCTTTCTTT
TRBJ2-7 NA TRBV28 TRBD2 CASKAGLAASYEQYF TGTGCCAGCAAAGCTGGACTAGCGGCCTCCTACGAGCAGTACTTC
TRBJ2-5 NA TRBV5-6 TRBD1 CASSRGTGGGETQYF TGTGCCAGCAGCAGAGGTACAGGGGGCGGAGAGACCCAGTACTTC
TRBJ2-7 NA TRBV28 TRBD1 CASSLGGQGRFQYF TGTGCCAGCAGTTTAGGGGGACAGGGGCGATTCCAGTACTTC
TRBJ1-2 NA TRBV5-1 TRBD1 CASSLASGGMDGYTF TGCGCCAGCAGCTTGGCGTCAGGGGGTATGGATGGCTACACCTTC
TRBJ2-1 NA TRBV5-1 NA CASSLRLDDEQFF TGCGCCAGCAGCTTGAGGCTAGATGATGAGCAGTTCTTC
TRBJ1-1 NA TRBV18 NA CASSPDRSNTEAFF TGTGCCAGCTCACCAGACAGGTCCAACACTGAAGCTTTCTTT
TRBJ2-3 NA TRBV19 TRBD1 CASSVWDRETDTQYF TGTGCCAGTAGTGTCTGGGACAGGGAGACAGATACGCAGTATTTT
TRBJ2-1 NA TRBV4-1 TRBD2 CASSQGLAGGREQFF TGCGCCAGCAGCCAAGGACTAGCGGGAGGGCGTGAGCAGTTCTTC